The entry below describes one T cell receptor beta chain. Its antigen is as yet unknown. This sample was taken from a study of T cell responses to AZD1222 COVID-19 vaccine. Study-wide points: White British donors predominated, females outnumbered males, and clonal diversity was possibly underestimated.

Sequenced by immunoSEQ multiplex PCR; TCRdb stores in-frame clones only, minus some. The table has some 130,000 clones, approximately 85% seen once. The TCR comes from an adult in good health. The specimen was peripheral blood, collected on day 0 of AZD1222 vaccination.

The CDR3: CASSSASGTYEQYF. In DNA form, the CDR3 reads TGTGCCAGCAGCTCCGCTAGCGGAACCTACGAGCAGTACTTC. V is TRBV11-2 and J is TRBJ2-7; TRBD2 matches 7 bases. Germline-derived CDR1 and CDR2 are SGHAT and FQNNGV. J was trimmed by 2 bases and V by 4 bases; bases with no gene match: 5. This CDR3 is built from 14 residues.